The rows below give T cell receptor beta chains drawn from one sample of a study of early T cells in non-severe SARS-CoV-2 infection. TCRdb processed the 5' RACE reads anew with MiXCR; each CDR3 protein has one entry. The table records roughly 75,000 distinct CDR3 sequences, approximately 16% of them present only once. The sample consisted of whole blood. The receptor source for this set is an adult who was a healthcare worker with PCR-confirmed SARS-CoV-2 infection or an uninfected control (not recorded which). Both conserved end residues are part of each CDR3. The order of the fields is J gene, clone size, D gene, V gene, CDR3 DNA, CDR3 protein. D genes are given only for firm matches. Size tells how often a clone was seen (once, few, many) or the class of an expanded clone, and some rows leave it out.

J gene: TRBJ1-5; clone size: -; D gene: TRBD1; V gene: TRBV27; CDR3 DNA: TGTGCCAGCCCGAGAGCGGGACCCGGACAGGGCCCTAATCAGCCCCAGCATTTT; CDR3 protein: CASPRAGPGQGPNQPQHF
J gene: TRBJ2-3; clone size: -; D gene: -; V gene: TRBV7-3; CDR3 DNA: TGTGCCAGCAGCTTAGGCGGTACGCAGTATTTT; CDR3 protein: CASSLGGTQYF
J gene: TRBJ2-1; clone size: few; D gene: -; V gene: TRBV11-2; CDR3 DNA: TGTGCCAGCAGCTTAGTAGGGTTAGCGTACTACAATGAGCAGTTCTTC; CDR3 protein: CASSLVGLAYYNEQFF
J gene: TRBJ2-3; clone size: few; D gene: TRBD2; V gene: TRBV5-4; CDR3 DNA: TGTGCCAGCAGCGCACGACTAGCGGGATACACAGATACGCAGTATTTT; CDR3 protein: CASSARLAGYTDTQYF
J gene: TRBJ2-7; clone size: once; D gene: TRBD2; V gene: TRBV27; CDR3 DNA: TGTGCCAGCGGACTAGCGGGGGCCCTCTCCTACGAGCAGTACTTC; CDR3 protein: CASGLAGALSYEQYF
J gene: TRBJ1-5; clone size: -; D gene: -; V gene: TRBV5-6; CDR3 DNA: TGTGCCAGCAGCAGGACGTATAGCAATCAGCCCCAGCATTTT; CDR3 protein: CASSRTYSNQPQHF
J gene: TRBJ1-1; clone size: -; D gene: TRBD1; V gene: TRBV2; CDR3 DNA: TGTGCCAGCAGTGAGCAGGGGGCTAAGCTCACTGAAGCTTTCTTT; CDR3 protein: CASSEQGAKLTEAFF
J gene: TRBJ2-7; clone size: -; D gene: -; V gene: TRBV29-1; CDR3 DNA: TGCAGCGTTGAGGCGGACGGGGACTACGAGCAGTACTTC; CDR3 protein: CSVEADGDYEQYF
J gene: TRBJ1-2; clone size: few; D gene: TRBD1; V gene: TRBV6-6; CDR3 DNA: TGTGCCAGCAGATCCGGGACAGGGGGCTCTGGCTACACCTTC; CDR3 protein: CASRSGTGGSGYTF
J gene: TRBJ2-3; clone size: -; D gene: TRBD1; V gene: TRBV7-9; CDR3 DNA: TGTGCCAGCAGCCGATCACAGGGGTTGTTCACAGATACGCAGTATTTT; CDR3 protein: CASSRSQGLFTDTQYF
J gene: TRBJ1-4; clone size: few; D gene: -; V gene: TRBV2; CDR3 DNA: TGTGCCACCAGCATTGGTGAAAAACTGTTTTTT; CDR3 protein: CATSIGEKLFF
J gene: TRBJ2-7; clone size: few; D gene: TRBD1; V gene: TRBV2; CDR3 DNA: TGTGCCAGCAGCGCGGGACAGGGGGCAGGCGAGCAGTACTTC; CDR3 protein: CASSAGQGAGEQYF
J gene: TRBJ2-1; clone size: few; D gene: -; V gene: TRBV11-3; CDR3 DNA: TGTGCCAGCAGCTTAGGGTTGGGGAATGAGCAGTTCTTC; CDR3 protein: CASSLGLGNEQFF
J gene: TRBJ2-7; clone size: -; D gene: TRBD1; V gene: TRBV29-1; CDR3 DNA: TGCAGCGTTCCCGGGACAGGGGGCTCCTACGAGCAGTACTTC; CDR3 protein: CSVPGTGGSYEQYF
J gene: TRBJ2-3; clone size: many; D gene: -; V gene: TRBV5-1; CDR3 DNA: TGCGCCAGCAGCTTGGGGCCTACGAACACAGATACGCAGTATTTT; CDR3 protein: CASSLGPTNTDTQYF
J gene: TRBJ2-7; clone size: few; D gene: -; V gene: TRBV6-2/TRBV6-3; CDR3 DNA: TGTGCCAGCTGCCGAGGGAAGGAGCAGTACTTC; CDR3 protein: CASCRGKEQYF
J gene: TRBJ2-2; clone size: few; D gene: TRBD1; V gene: TRBV18; CDR3 DNA: TGTGCCAGCTCACCACTGGCACAGGGGGACACCGGGGAGCTGTTTTTT; CDR3 protein: CASSPLAQGDTGELFF
J gene: TRBJ1-1; clone size: few; D gene: -; V gene: TRBV5-1; CDR3 DNA: TGCGCCAGCAGCCCCGATAGCGGGAACACTGAAGCTTTCTTT; CDR3 protein: CASSPDSGNTEAFF
J gene: TRBJ2-1; clone size: -; D gene: -; V gene: TRBV7-8; CDR3 DNA: TGTGCCAGCAGCTTAGTAGCGACCCTCCATGAGCAGTTCTTC; CDR3 protein: CASSLVATLHEQFF
J gene: TRBJ1-4; clone size: -; D gene: TRBD1; V gene: TRBV27; CDR3 DNA: TGTGCCAGCAGTTTATACCCCGGACAGGGGATGGCAACTAATGAAAAACTGTTTTTT; CDR3 protein: CASSLYPGQGMATNEKLFF
J gene: TRBJ2-1; clone size: few; D gene: -; V gene: TRBV6-5; CDR3 DNA: TGTGCCAGCAGTCGGGGGGCCTCCTACAATGAGCAGTTCTTC; CDR3 protein: CASSRGASYNEQFF
J gene: TRBJ2-3; clone size: many; D gene: TRBD1; V gene: TRBV6-6; CDR3 DNA: TGTGCCAGCAGCAACACAGGGGGCACAGATACGCAGTATTTT; CDR3 protein: CASSNTGGTDTQYF
J gene: TRBJ2-1; clone size: few; D gene: TRBD2; V gene: TRBV28; CDR3 DNA: TGTGCCAGCAGCCCTACTAGCGGGGGGAGCCACCGGTCCTACAATGAGCAGTTCTTC; CDR3 protein: CASSPTSGGSHRSYNEQFF
J gene: TRBJ2-1; clone size: few; D gene: TRBD2; V gene: TRBV24-1; CDR3 DNA: TGTGCCACCAGTGATTTAACTAGCGTGGCATTCTTC; CDR3 protein: CATSDLTSVAFF
J gene: TRBJ1-2; clone size: -; D gene: TRBD1; V gene: TRBV18; CDR3 DNA: TGTGCCAGCTCACCCGATACAGGGGGTCATGGCTACACCTTC; CDR3 protein: CASSPDTGGHGYTF
J gene: TRBJ2-6; clone size: -; D gene: -; V gene: TRBV6-1; CDR3 DNA: TGTGCCAGCAGTGAACAAGAGACCTCTGGGGCCAACGTCCTGACTTTC; CDR3 protein: CASSEQETSGANVLTF
J gene: TRBJ2-7; clone size: many; D gene: -; V gene: TRBV19; CDR3 DNA: TGTGCCAGTAGTGTAGCCGGGACCGCCTACGAGCAGTACTTC; CDR3 protein: CASSVAGTAYEQYF
J gene: TRBJ1-5; clone size: -; D gene: -; V gene: TRBV6-6; CDR3 DNA: TGTGCCAGCAGTCAAGGGGGAAATCAGCCCCAGCATTTT; CDR3 protein: CASSQGGNQPQHF
J gene: TRBJ2-7; clone size: -; D gene: -; V gene: TRBV6-2/TRBV6-3; CDR3 DNA: TGTGCCAGCAGTTACGAAGGTTCTGGGAACTACGAGCAGTACTTC; CDR3 protein: CASSYEGSGNYEQYF
J gene: TRBJ2-3; clone size: few; D gene: TRBD1; V gene: TRBV11-3; CDR3 DNA: TGTGCCAGCAGCTTGGGGACAGGGGAAGAAGATACGCAGTATTTT; CDR3 protein: CASSLGTGEEDTQYF
J gene: TRBJ1-1; clone size: few; D gene: -; V gene: TRBV10-3; CDR3 DNA: TGTGCCATCACCGGGGGAGCCGGGAACACTGAAGCTTTCTTT; CDR3 protein: CAITGGAGNTEAFF
J gene: TRBJ1-1; clone size: -; D gene: -; V gene: TRBV3-1; CDR3 DNA: TGTGCCAGCAGCCAATTAGGGCCCCTGAACACTGAAGCTTTCTTT; CDR3 protein: CASSQLGPLNTEAFF
J gene: TRBJ2-3; clone size: -; D gene: -; V gene: TRBV6-1; CDR3 DNA: TGTGCCAGCAGTCCAGGGTTTGAGCAGTATTTT; CDR3 protein: CASSPGFEQYF
J gene: TRBJ2-2; clone size: many; D gene: -; V gene: TRBV29-1; CDR3 DNA: TGCAGCGTTGAAGATACAGAGTCACCATTCGGTGGGGGGGAGCTGTTTTTT; CDR3 protein: CSVEDTESPFGGGELFF
J gene: TRBJ2-1; clone size: -; D gene: TRBD2; V gene: TRBV20-1; CDR3 DNA: TGCAGTGCTACCTCTAGCGGGGACCTGCAGTTCTTC; CDR3 protein: CSATSSGDLQFF
J gene: TRBJ2-1; clone size: few; D gene: -; V gene: TRBV28; CDR3 DNA: TGTGCCAGCAGTTTACCAGGGCCTAGTAATGAGCAGTTCTTC; CDR3 protein: CASSLPGPSNEQFF
J gene: TRBJ2-7; clone size: few; D gene: -; V gene: TRBV5-6; CDR3 DNA: TGTGCCAGCAGCTTGGGGACGGTCATGACCTACGAGCAGTACTTC; CDR3 protein: CASSLGTVMTYEQYF
J gene: TRBJ2-3; clone size: -; D gene: TRBD2; V gene: TRBV30; CDR3 DNA: TGTGCCTGGAGTGTACCCCGACTAGCGAGCCCCCGTGCCCCAAGCACAGATACGCAGTATTTT; CDR3 protein: CAWSVPRLASPRAPSTDTQYF
J gene: TRBJ1-1; clone size: -; D gene: -; V gene: TRBV18; CDR3 DNA: TGTGCCAGCTCACCAGGGGCGGCCCTGAACACTGAAGCTTTCTTT; CDR3 protein: CASSPGAALNTEAFF
J gene: TRBJ2-3; clone size: -; D gene: -; V gene: TRBV6-2/TRBV6-3; CDR3 DNA: TGTGCCACCCAGACTAGAGACACAGATACGCAGTATTTT; CDR3 protein: CATQTRDTDTQYF
J gene: TRBJ1-1; clone size: few; D gene: -; V gene: TRBV5-4; CDR3 DNA: TGTGCCAGCACCCTGGACCTGCACACTGAAGCTTTCTTT; CDR3 protein: CASTLDLHTEAFF
J gene: TRBJ1-1; clone size: -; D gene: -; V gene: TRBV29-1; CDR3 DNA: TGCAGCGCCAAGGGCAGCTCGAACACTGAAGCTTTCTTT; CDR3 protein: CSAKGSSNTEAFF
J gene: TRBJ2-3; clone size: -; D gene: -; V gene: TRBV7-3; CDR3 DNA: TGTGCCAGCAGGATCCTCGGGGGCGCAGATACGCAGTATTTT; CDR3 protein: CASRILGGADTQYF
J gene: TRBJ1-6; clone size: few; D gene: -; V gene: TRBV3-1; CDR3 DNA: TGTGCCAGCAGCCAAGGGTCGCGACAGGACAATTCACCCCTCCACTTT; CDR3 protein: CASSQGSRQDNSPLHF
J gene: TRBJ2-2; clone size: many; D gene: -; V gene: TRBV7-2; CDR3 DNA: TGTGCCAGCAGCTTAGAGCCAGGGCACACCGGGGAGCTGTTTTTT; CDR3 protein: CASSLEPGHTGELFF
J gene: TRBJ2-5; clone size: -; D gene: -; V gene: TRBV11-2; CDR3 DNA: TGTGCCAGCAGCTTAGTGGTAGCCCCGGGGACCCAGTACTTC; CDR3 protein: CASSLVVAPGTQYF